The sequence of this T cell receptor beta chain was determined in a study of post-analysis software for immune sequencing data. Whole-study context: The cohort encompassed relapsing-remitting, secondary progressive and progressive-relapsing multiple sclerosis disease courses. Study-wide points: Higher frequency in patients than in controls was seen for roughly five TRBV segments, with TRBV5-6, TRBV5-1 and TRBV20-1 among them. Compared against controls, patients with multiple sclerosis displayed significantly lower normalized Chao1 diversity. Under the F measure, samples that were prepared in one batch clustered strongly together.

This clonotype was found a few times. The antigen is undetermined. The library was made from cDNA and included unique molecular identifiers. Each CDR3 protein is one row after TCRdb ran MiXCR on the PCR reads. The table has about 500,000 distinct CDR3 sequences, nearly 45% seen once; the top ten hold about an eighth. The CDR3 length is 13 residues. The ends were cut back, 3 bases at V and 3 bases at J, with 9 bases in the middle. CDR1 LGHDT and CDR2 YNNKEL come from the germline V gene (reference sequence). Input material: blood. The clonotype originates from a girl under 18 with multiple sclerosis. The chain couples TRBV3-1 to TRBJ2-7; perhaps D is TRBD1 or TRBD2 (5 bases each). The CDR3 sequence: CASSQGRNYEQYF. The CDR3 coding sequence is TGTGCCAGCAGCCAGGGACGGAACTACGAGCAGTACTTC.